This TCR beta chain was identified during a study of post-analysis software for immune sequencing data. The library was made from cDNA and included unique molecular identifiers. TCRdb re-analysed the PCR reads in MiXCR, keeping a single row per CDR3 protein. The data hold about 820,000 distinct CDR3 sequences, with roughly 50% observed a single time. Whole-study results and caveats: The study found TRBV5-6, TRBV5-1 and TRBV20-1 among four to six TRBV segments more frequent in patients than controls. Relative to controls, patients with multiple sclerosis showed significantly lower normalized Chao1 diversity. Samples sharing a preparation batch grouped tightly together when assessed by F measure.

The trim removed 3 bases at V and 3 bases at J, leaving 3 bases unmatched. The CDR3 consists of 14 residues. Germline V lookup: CDR1 LNHDA, CDR2 SQIVND (reference sequence). Turning to this clonotype: Its antigen is currently unknown.

The clonotype was recovered from a girl aged 5-17 years with multiple sclerosis. The sequenced sample was blood. The rearrangement uses TRBV19 and TRBJ1-1; TRBD1 agrees at 8 bases. The CDR3 sequence is CASSMDRADTEAFF. Written as DNA, the CDR3 is TGTGCCAGTAGTATGGACAGGGCTGACACTGAAGCTTTCTTT.